The sequence of this T cell receptor beta chain was determined in a study of T cells in Graves' hyperthyroidism and ophthalmopathy. Looking at the study overall: Peripheral blood was taken when the disease was first diagnosed, before any treatment began. Study-wide findings and caveats: Most expanded thyroid clonotypes above 0.001 also appeared in blood.

Per the germline V gene, CDR1 is SGHNT and CDR2 is YYREEE (reference sequence). V lost 5 bases, J lost 2 bases, and 8 bases stayed unmatched. This CDR3 has 16 residues. Worth noting for this clonotype: Its target is not known.

Template material for amplifying TCR beta CDR3 regions consisted of RNA transcripts. The HTBI set primed first-round TCR CDR3 RT-PCR. TCRdb reprocessed the multiplex PCR reads with MiXCR, giving one entry per CDR3 protein. Of about half a million distinct CDR3 sequences listed, just under 20% are singletons. Sequencing was performed on blood. The source is a man aged 35-49 years with Graves' ophthalmopathy. V is TRBV5-4 and J is TRBJ2-3; 10 bases fit TRBD2. The CDR3 DNA reads TGTGCCAGCAGACCTGGACTAGCGGACTACACAGATACGCAGTATTTT. Residues: CASRPGLADYTDTQYF.